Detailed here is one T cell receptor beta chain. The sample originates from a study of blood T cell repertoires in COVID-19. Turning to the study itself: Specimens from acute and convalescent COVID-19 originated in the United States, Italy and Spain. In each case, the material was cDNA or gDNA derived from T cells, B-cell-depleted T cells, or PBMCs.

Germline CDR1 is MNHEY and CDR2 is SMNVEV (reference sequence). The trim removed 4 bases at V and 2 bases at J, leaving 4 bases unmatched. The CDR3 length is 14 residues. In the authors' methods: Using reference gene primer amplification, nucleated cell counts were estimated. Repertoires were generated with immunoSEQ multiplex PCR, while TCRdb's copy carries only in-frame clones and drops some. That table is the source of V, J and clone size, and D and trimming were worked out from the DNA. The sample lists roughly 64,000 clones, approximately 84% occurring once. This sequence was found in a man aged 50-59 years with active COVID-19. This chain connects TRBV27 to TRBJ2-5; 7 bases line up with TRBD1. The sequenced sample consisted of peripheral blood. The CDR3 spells CASSSRQGQETQYF. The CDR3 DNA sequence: TGTGCCAGCAGTTCCAGACAGGGTCAAGAGACCCAGTACTTC.